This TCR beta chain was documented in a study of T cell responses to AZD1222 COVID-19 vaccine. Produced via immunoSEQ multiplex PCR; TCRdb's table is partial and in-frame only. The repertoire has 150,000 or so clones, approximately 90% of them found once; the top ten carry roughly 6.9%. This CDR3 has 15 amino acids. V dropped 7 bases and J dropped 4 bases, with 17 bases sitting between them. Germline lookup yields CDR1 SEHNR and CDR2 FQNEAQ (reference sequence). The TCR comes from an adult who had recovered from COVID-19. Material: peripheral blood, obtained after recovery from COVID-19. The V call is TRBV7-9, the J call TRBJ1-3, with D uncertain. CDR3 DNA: TGTGCCAGCACCGAGGGCGGGTTGTCCGGAAACACCATATATTTT. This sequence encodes CASTEGGLSGNTIYF.